The present entry profiles one T cell receptor beta chain with its context. This record comes from a study of blood T cell repertoires in COVID-19. Background on the study: Samples of COVID-19 (acute and convalescent) were obtained from the United States, Italy and Spain. PBMCs, B-cell-depleted T cells, or T cells were the source of the cDNA or gDNA that made up the material.

CDR1 is LGHDT, CDR2 YNNKEL, per germline (reference sequence). This CDR3 has 16 residues. V shed 0 bases and J 3 bases; nucleotides not matched to a gene: 6. In the study's own analysis: Amplification from reference gene primers served as the basis for estimated nucleated cell counts. Here immunoSEQ multiplex PCR was the method, and the copy in TCRdb shows in-frame clones only, minus some. V, J and clone size were drawn from that table, and D and trimming were deduced from the DNA. This sample has approximately 70,000 clones, with around 83% found just once. The receptor was isolated from a woman over 75 with active or convalescent COVID-19. Material: peripheral blood. This sequence joins TRBV3-1 (or the pseudogene TRBV3-2) and TRBJ2-5; 8 positions agree with TRBD2. This chain's CDR3 is CASSQDGGGRKETQYF. In DNA, the CDR3 is TGTGCCAGCAGCCAAGATGGCGGGGGGCGGAAAGAGACCCAGTACTTC.